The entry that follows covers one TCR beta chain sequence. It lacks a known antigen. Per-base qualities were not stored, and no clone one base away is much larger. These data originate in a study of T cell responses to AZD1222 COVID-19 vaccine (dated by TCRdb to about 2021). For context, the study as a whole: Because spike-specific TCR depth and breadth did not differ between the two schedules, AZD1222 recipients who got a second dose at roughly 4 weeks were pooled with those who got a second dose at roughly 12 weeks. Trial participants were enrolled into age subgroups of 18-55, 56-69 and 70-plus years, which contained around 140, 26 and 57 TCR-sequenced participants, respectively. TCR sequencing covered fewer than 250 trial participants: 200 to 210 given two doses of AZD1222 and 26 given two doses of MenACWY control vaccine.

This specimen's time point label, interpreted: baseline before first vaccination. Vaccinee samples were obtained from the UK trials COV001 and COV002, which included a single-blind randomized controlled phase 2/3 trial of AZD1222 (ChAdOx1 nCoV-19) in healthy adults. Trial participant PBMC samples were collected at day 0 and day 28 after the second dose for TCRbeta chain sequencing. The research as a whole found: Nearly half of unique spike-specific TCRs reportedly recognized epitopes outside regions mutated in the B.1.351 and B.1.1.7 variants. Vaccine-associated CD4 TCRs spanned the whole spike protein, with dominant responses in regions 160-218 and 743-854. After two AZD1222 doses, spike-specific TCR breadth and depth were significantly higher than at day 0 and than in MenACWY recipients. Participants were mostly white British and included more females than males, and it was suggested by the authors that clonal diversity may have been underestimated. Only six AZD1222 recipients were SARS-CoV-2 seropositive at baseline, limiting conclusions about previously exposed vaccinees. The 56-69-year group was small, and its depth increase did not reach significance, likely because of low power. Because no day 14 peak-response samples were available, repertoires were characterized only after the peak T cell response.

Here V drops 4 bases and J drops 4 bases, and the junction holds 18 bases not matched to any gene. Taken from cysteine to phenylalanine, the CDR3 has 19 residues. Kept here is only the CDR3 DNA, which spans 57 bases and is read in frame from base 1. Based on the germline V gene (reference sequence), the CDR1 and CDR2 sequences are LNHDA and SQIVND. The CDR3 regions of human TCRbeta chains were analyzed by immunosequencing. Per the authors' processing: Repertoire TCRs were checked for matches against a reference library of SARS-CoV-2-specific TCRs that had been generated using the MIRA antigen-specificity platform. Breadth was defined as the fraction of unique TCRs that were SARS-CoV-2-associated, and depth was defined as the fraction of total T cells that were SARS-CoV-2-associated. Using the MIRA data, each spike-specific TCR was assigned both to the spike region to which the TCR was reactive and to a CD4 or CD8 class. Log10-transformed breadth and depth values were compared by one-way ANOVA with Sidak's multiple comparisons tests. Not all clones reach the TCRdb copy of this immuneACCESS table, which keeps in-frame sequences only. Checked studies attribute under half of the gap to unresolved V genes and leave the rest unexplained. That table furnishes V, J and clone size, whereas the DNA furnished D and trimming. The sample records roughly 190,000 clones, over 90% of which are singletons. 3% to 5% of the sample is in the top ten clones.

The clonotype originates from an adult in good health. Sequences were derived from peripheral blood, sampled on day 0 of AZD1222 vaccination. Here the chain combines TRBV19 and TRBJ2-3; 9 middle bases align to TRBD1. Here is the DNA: TGTGCCAGTAGTACTCGCCGGGACAGGGTAGACCCGAGTGCAGATACGCAGTATTTT. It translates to CASSTRRDRVDPSADTQYF. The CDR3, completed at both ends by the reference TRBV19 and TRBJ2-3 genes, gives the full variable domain DGGITQSPKYLFRKEGQNVTLSCEQNLNHDAMYWYRQDPGQGLRLIYYSQIVNDFQKGDIAEGYSVSREKKESFPLTVTSAQKNPTAFYLCASSTRRDRVDPSADTQYFGPGTRLTVL.